These 9 T cell receptor beta chains came from one sample sequenced in a study of blood T cell repertoires in COVID-19. Some clones are missing from TCRdb's copy, which holds only in-frame ones; the method was immunoSEQ multiplex PCR. This table has 250,000 to 300,000 clones, 89% appearing once. Sequencing was carried out using peripheral blood. The receptors here all came from a woman in her sixties with acute or convalescent COVID-19.

The rearrangement joins TRBV11-2 to TRBJ2-4; tentatively, D is TRBD2 (7 bases). The V end lost 0 bases, the J end lost 7 bases, and 16 bases lay between the germline ends. The CDR3 length is 16 residues. Germline CDR1 reads SGHAT; CDR2 reads FQNNGV. The CDR3 coding sequence is TGTGCCAGCAGCTTAGAGACGGGGGGCAGGGGCAACATTCAGTACTTC. Amino acids: CASSLETGGRGNIQYF.

J is TRBJ1-3 and V is TRBV9; D possibly corresponds to TRBD1 (6 bases). The CDR3 runs 16 residues. Between the trimmed V and J ends, which lost 7 bases and 0 bases, there was a span of 17 bases. The germline V gene encodes CDR1 SGDLS and CDR2 YYNGEE. DNA for the CDR3: TGTGCCAGCTCTCAGACCCAACAGGGCTCTGGAAACACCATATATTTT. It is translated as CASSQTQQGSGNTIYF.

The V gene is TRBV6-2 or TRBV6-3, the J gene TRBJ2-5; 7 nucleotides match TRBD1. Germline V gene sequence: CDR1 MNHEY, CDR2 SVGEGT. The CDR3 has 14 amino acids. V dropped 5 bases and J dropped 1; count of bases not matched to a gene: 4. Written as DNA, the CDR3 is TGTGCCAGCAGTCGGGACAGCTCCCAAGAGACCCAGTACTTC. It codes for CASSRDSSQETQYF.

In its sample, this clone was seen once. The chain uses TRBV5-4 and TRBJ1-2; D may be TRBD1 (6 bases). Germline V gene data show CDR1 as SGHNT and CDR2 as YYREEE (reference sequence). The length of the CDR3 is 18 residues. Deletions cut 0 bases from V and 0 bases from J, with 18 bases between. The CDR3 DNA reads TGTGCCAGCAGCTTGGGCCCCGGGCGGGGGGCATCTAACTATGGCTACACCTTC. This gives the protein CASSLGPGRGASNYGYTF.

The chain has TRBV2 and TRBJ2-7; possible D gene TRBD1, 6 bases. CDR3 length: 17 amino acids. V lost 3 bases, J lost 0 bases, and 18 bases lay in between. The germline V gene has CDR1 SNHLY and CDR2 FYNNEI. Here the CDR3 DNA reads TGTGCCAGCAGTGAGGGCGTGGGGGACACCGCCTCCTACGAGCAGTACTTC. This codes for CASSEGVGDTASYEQYF.

The V call is TRBV7-2, the J call TRBJ2-3; 8 bases are shared with TRBD1. The CDR3 contains 14 residues. Germline loops: CDR1 SGHTA, CDR2 FQGNSA. V lost 3 bases, J lost 5 bases, and 4 bases stayed unmatched. The CDR3 DNA reads as TGTGCCAGCAGCTTTGACAGGGGACGAGATACGCAGTATTTT. Protein: CASSFDRGRDTQYF. The whole variable domain, remainder taken from reference TRBV7-2 and TRBJ2-3, is GAGVSQSPSNKVTEKGKDVELRCDPISGHTALYWYRQSLGQGLEFLIYFQGNSAPDKSGLPSDRFSAERTGGSVSTLTIQRTQQEDSAVYLCASSFDRGRDTQYFGPGTRLTVL.

J is TRBJ2-7 and V is TRBV27; the D gene is possibly TRBD1 (6 bases). CDR3 size: 16 residues. Trimming pared 6 bases from V and 0 bases from J, leaving 18 bases between. Germline-derived CDR1 and CDR2 are MNHEY and SMNVEV (reference sequence). The CDR3 DNA reads as TGTGCCAGCAGACTTTACAGGGCACGGTCCTCCTACGAGCAGTACTTC. It codes for CASRLYRARSSYEQYF.

The chain has TRBV6-2 or TRBV6-3 and TRBJ2-2; 9 bases are a match to TRBD1. There are 15 residues in the CDR3. Trimming cost V 4 bases and J 4 bases; bases outside gene matches: 4. CDR1 and CDR2 (germline): MNHEY, SVGEGT. The CDR3 spells CASSSTGGTTGELFF. Here the CDR3 DNA reads TGTGCCAGCAGTTCGACAGGGGGGACCACCGGGGAGCTGTTTTTT.

This sequence joins TRBV19 and TRBJ1-1, with D maybe TRBD1 (5 bases). The CDR3 extends over 12 amino acids. Germline CDR1 is LNHDA and CDR2 is SQIVND (reference sequence). Trimming took 5 bases from V and 7 from J, leaving 11 bases between them. This CDR3 is CASSPRGYEAFF. DNA for the CDR3: TGTGCCAGTAGTCCTCGGGGGTATGAAGCTTTCTTT.